One TCR beta chain is described in this entry. These data originate in a study of cytomegalovirus exposure and HLA in healthy donors. Primers: 60 Vbeta forward and 13 Jbeta reverse. TCRdb keeps only in-frame clones here, not all; method: immunoSEQ multiplex PCR. This sample's clone table lists some 130,000 clones. Trimming stripped 3 bases from V and 5 bases from J, with 17 bases between. This CDR3 comprises 16 residues. CDR1 and CDR2 (germline): LGHNA, YNFKEQ. The receptor was isolated from a woman aged 40 to 55 in good health and CMV-seropositive. The material sequenced was PBMCs. This chain links TRBV4-2 with TRBJ2-1, with D possibly TRBD1 on 6 matching bases. CDR3 nucleotides: TGTGCCAGCAGCCAGTTAACCCGGACAGTTAACAATGAGCAGTTCTTC. Amino acid sequence: CASSQLTRTVNNEQFF.